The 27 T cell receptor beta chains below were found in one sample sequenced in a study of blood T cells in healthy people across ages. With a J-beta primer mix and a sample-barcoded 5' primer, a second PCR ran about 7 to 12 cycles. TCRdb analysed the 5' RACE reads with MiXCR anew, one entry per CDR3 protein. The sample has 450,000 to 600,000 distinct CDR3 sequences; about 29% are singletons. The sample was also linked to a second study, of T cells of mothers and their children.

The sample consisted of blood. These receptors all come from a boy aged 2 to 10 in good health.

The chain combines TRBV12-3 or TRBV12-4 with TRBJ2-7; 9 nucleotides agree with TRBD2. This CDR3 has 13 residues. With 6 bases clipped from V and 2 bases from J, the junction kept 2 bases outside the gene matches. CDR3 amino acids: CASRLAGPYEQYF. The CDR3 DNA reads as TGTGCCAGCAGGCTAGCGGGGCCCTACGAGCAGTACTTC.

In DNA, the CDR3 is TGTGCCAGCAGCTCTAATGACTGGAACTGGTACGAGCAGTACTTC. Translating gives CASSSNDWNWYEQYF. The rearrangement joins TRBV7-9 to TRBJ2-7; D not resolved. V shed 4 bases and J shed 4 bases, with 17 bases lying between them. CDR1 is SEHNR, CDR2 FQNEAQ, per germline (reference sequence). The CDR3 length is 15 residues.

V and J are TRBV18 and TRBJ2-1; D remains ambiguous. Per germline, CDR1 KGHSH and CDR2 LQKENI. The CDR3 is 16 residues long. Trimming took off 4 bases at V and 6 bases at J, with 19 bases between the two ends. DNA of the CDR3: TGTGCCAGCTCACTTTCCTCCTTTGCGCCTGGCAATGAGCAGTTCTTC. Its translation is CASSLSSFAPGNEQFF.

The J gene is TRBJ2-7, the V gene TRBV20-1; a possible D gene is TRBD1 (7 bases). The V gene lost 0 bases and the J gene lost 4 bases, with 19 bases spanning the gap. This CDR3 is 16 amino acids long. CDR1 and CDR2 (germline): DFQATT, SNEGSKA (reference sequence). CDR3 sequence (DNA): TGCAGTGCTAGAGATCGCCGGGGGCAGGGGGGATACGAGCAGTACTTC. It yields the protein CSARDRRGQGGYEQYF.

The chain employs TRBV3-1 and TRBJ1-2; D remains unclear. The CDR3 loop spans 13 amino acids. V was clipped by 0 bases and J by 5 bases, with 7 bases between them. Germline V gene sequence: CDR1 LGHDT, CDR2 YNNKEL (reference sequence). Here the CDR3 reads CASSQDRKYGYTF. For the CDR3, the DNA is TGTGCCAGCAGCCAAGATCGGAAGTATGGCTACACCTTC.

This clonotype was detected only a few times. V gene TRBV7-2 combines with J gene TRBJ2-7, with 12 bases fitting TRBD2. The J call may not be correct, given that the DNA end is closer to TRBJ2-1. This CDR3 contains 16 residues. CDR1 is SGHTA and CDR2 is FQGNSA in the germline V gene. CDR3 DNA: TGTGCCAGCAGCTCCAGCGGGAGACTAGCGGGAGAAAACCAGTTCTTC. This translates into CASSSSGRLAGENQFF.

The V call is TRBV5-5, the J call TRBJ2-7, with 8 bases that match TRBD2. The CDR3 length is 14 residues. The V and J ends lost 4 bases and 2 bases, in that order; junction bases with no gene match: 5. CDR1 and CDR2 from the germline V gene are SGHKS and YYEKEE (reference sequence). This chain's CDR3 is CASSGTSGPYEQYF. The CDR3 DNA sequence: TGTGCCAGCAGCGGAACTAGCGGTCCCTACGAGCAGTACTTC.

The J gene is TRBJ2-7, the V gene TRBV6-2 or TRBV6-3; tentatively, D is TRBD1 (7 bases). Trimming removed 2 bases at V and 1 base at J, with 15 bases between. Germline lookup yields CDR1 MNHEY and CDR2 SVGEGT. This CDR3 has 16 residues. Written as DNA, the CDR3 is TGTGCCAGCAGTTACCGGGGGACAGATTTGTCCTACGAGCAGTACTTC. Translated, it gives CASSYRGTDLSYEQYF.

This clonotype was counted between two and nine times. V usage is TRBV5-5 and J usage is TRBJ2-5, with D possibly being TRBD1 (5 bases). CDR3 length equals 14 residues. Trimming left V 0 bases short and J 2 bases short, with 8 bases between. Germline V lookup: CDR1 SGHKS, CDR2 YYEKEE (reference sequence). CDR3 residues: CASSLARQQETQYF. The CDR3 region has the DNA TGTGCCAGCAGCTTGGCCCGACAGCAAGAGACCCAGTACTTC.

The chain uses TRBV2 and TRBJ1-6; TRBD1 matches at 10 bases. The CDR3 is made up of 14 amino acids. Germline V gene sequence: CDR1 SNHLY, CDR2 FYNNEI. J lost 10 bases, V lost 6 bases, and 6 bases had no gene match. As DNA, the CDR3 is TGTGCCAGCAGGTGGGACAGGGGAAACTCACCCCTCCACTTT. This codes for CASRWDRGNSPLHF.

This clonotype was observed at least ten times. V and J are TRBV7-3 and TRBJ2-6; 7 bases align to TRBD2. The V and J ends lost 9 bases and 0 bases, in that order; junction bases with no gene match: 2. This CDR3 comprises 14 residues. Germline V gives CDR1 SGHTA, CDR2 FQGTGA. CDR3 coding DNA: TGTGCCAGTGGGGGGGGCTCTGGGGCCAACGTCCTGACTTTC. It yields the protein CASGGGSGANVLTF. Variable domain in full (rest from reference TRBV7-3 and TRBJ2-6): GAGVSQTPSNKVTEKGKYVELRCDPISGHTALYWYRQSLGQGPEFLIYFQGTGAADDSGLPNDRFFAVRPEGSVSTLKIQRTERGDSAVYLCASGGGSGANVLTFGAGSRLTVL.

CDR3 sequence: CASSFVGLRIFNNEQFF. The CDR3 nucleotides are TGTGCCAGCAGCTTTGTGGGACTCCGGATATTTAACAATGAGCAGTTCTTC. The chain joins TRBV7-9 to TRBJ2-1; perhaps TRBD2 as D (6 bases). This CDR3 region has 17 residues. Germline CDR1 and CDR2: SEHNR and FQNEAQ (reference sequence). The ends were cut back, 3 bases at V and 5 bases at J, with 20 bases in the middle.

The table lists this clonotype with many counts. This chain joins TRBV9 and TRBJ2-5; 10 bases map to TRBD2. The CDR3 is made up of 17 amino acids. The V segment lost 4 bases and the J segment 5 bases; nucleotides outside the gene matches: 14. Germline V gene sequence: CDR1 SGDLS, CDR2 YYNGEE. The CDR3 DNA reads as TGTGCCAGCAGCCCCAGGGGGCTAGCGGGGGTAAAGGAGACCCAGTACTTC. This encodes CASSPRGLAGVKETQYF.

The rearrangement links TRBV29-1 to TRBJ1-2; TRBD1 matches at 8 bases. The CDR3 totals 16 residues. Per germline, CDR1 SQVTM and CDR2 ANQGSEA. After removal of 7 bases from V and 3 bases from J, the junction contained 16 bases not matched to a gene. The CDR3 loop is CSAGGAGGASYYGYTF. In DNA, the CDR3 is TGCAGCGCCGGGGGGGCAGGGGGCGCTTCTTACTATGGCTACACCTTC.

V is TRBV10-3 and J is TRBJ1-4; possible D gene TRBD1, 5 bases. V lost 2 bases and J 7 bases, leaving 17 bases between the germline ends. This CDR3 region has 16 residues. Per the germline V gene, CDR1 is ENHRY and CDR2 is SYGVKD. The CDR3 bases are TGTGCCATCAGTGAGGAGCGAAGGGGCCTGGGTGAAAAACTGTTTTTT. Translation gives CAISEERRGLGEKLFF.

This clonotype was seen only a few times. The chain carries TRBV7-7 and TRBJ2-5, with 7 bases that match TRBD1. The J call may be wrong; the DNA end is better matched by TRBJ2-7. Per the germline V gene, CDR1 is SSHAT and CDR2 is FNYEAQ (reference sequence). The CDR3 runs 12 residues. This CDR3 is CATRDRAYEQYF. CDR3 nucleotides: TGTGCTACCCGAGACAGGGCCTACGAGCAGTACTTC.

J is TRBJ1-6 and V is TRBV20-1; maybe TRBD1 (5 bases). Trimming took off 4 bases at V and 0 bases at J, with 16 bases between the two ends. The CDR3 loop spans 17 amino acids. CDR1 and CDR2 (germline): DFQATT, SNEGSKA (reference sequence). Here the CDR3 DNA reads TGCAGTGCTACTGGAGGGGATCTGTCCTCCTATAATTCACCCCTCCACTTT. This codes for CSATGGDLSSYNSPLHF.

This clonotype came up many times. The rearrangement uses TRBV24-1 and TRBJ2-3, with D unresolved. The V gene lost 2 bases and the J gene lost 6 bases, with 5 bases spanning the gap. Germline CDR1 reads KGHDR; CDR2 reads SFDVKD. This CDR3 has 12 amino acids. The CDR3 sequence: CATSDSVDTQYF. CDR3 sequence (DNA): TGTGCCACCAGTGATTCGGTGGATACGCAGTATTTT.

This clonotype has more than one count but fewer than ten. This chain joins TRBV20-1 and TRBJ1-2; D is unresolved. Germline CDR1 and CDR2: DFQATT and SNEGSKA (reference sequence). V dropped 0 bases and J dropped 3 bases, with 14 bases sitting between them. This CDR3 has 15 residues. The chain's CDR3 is CSARDNPGRHYGYTF. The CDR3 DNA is TGCAGTGCTAGAGATAATCCGGGAAGACACTATGGCTACACCTTC.

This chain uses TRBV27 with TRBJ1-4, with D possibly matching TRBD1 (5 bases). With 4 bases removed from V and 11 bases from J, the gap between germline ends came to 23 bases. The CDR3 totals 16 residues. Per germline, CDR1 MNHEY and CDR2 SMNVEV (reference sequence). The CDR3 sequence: CASSSSGSATLGKLFF. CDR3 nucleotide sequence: TGTGCCAGCAGTTCATCAGGGTCCGCCACCTTGGGGAAACTGTTTTTT. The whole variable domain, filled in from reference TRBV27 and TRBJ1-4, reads EAQVTQNPRYLITVTGKKLTVTCSQNMNHEYMSWYRQDPGLGLRQIYYSMNVEVTDKGDVPEGYKVSRKEKRNFPLILESPSPNQTSLYFCASSSSGSATLGKLFFGSGTQLSVL.

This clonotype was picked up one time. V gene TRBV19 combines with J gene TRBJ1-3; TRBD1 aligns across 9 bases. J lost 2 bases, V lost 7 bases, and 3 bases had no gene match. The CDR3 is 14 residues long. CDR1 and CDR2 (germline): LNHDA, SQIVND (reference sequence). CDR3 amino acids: CASIRTGAGNTIYF. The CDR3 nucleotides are TGTGCCAGTATCCGGACAGGGGCTGGAAACACCATATATTTT.

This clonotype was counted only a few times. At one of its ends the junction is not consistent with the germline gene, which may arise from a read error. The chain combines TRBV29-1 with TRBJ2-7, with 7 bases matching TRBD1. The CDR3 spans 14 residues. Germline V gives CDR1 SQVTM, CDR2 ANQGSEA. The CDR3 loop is CGVELRDSPFEQYF. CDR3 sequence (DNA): TGCGGCGTTGAGCTCCGGGACAGCCCCTTCGAGCAGTACTTC.

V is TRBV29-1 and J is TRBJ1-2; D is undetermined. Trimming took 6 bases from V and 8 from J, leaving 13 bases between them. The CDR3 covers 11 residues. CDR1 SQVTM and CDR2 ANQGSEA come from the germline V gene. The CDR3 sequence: CSVVGLRGYTF. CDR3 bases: TGCAGCGTCGTGGGCCTTCGCGGCTACACCTTC.

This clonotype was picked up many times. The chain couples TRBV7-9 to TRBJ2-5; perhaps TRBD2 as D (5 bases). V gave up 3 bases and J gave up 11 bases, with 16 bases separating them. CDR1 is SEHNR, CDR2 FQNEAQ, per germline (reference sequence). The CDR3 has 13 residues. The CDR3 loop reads CASSLDSPDEQYF. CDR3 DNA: TGTGCCAGCAGCTTGGACTCCCCCGATGAGCAGTACTTC.

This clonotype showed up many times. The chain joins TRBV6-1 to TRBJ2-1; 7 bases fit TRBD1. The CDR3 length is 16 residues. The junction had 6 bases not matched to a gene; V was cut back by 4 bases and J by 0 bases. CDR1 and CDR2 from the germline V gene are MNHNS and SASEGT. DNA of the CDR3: TGTGCCAGCAGTGGACAGGGACCGAGCTCCTACAATGAGCAGTTCTTC. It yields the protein CASSGQGPSSYNEQFF.

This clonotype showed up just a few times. The CDR3 DNA follows: TGTGCCAGCAGCCAAGTCTTCCAGGGCCGTGGAGAAAAACTGTTTTTT. Encoded protein: CASSQVFQGRGEKLFF. The chain couples TRBV14 to TRBJ1-4; D perhaps matches TRBD1 (5 bases). The CDR3 consists of 16 residues. Per germline, CDR1 SGHDN and CDR2 FVKESK. Trimming stripped 1 base from V and 8 bases from J, with 17 bases between. Filled out from reference TRBV14 and TRBJ1-4, the complete variable domain reads EAGVTQFPSHSVIEKGQTVTLRCDPISGHDNLYWYRRVMGKEIKFLLHFVKESKQDESGMPNNRFLAERTGGTYSTLKVQPAELEDSGVYFCASSQVFQGRGEKLFFGSGTQLSVL.

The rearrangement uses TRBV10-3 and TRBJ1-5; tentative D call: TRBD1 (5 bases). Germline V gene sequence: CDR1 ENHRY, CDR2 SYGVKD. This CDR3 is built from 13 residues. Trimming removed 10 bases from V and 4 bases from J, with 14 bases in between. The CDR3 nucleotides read TGTGCCAGCAACCCCGACAGTAATCAGCCCCAGCATTTT. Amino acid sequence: CASNPDSNQPQHF.